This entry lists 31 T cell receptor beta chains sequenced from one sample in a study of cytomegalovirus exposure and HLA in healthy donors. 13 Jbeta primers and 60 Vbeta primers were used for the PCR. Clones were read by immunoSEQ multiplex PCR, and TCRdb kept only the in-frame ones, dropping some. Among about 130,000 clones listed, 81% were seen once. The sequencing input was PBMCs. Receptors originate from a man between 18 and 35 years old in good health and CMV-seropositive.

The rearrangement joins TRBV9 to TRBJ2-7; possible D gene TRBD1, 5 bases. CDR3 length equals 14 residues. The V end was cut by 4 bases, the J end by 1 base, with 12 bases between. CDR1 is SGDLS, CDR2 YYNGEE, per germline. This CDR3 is CASSLSDKSYEQYF. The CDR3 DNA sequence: TGTGCCAGCAGCCTTTCGGACAAATCCTACGAGCAGTACTTC.

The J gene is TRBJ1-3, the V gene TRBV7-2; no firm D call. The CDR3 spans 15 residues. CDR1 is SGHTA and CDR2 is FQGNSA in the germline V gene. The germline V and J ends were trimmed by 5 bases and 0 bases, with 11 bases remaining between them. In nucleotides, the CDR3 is TGTGCCAGCAGCCCCGGACTGAACTCTGGAAACACCATATATTTT. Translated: CASSPGLNSGNTIYF.

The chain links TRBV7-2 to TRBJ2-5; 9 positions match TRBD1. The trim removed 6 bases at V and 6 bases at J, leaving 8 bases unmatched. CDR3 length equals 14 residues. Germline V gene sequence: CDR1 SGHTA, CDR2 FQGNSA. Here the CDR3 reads CASRRTGAGQTQYF. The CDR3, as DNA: TGTGCCAGCAGACGGACAGGGGCAGGGCAGACCCAGTACTTC.

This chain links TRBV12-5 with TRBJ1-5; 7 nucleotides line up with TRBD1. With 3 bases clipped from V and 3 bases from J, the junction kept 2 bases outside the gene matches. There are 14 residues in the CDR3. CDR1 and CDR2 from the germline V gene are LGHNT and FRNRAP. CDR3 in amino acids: CASGLDRVNQPQHF. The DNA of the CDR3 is TGTGCTAGTGGTTTAGACAGGGTCAATCAGCCCCAGCATTTT.

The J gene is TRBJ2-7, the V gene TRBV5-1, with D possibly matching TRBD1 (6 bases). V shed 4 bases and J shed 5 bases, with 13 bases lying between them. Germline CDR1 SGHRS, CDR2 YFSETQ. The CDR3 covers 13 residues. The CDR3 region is CASSRTGLNEQYF. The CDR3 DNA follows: TGCGCCAGCAGCCGAACAGGGTTGAACGAGCAGTACTTC.

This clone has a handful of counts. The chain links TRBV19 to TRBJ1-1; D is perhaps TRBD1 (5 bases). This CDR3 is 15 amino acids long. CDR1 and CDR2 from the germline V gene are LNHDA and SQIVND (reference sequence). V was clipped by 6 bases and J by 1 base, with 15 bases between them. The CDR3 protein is CASRSPLGANTEAFF. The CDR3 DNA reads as TGTGCCAGTAGATCCCCCCTAGGGGCGAACACTGAAGCTTTCTTT.

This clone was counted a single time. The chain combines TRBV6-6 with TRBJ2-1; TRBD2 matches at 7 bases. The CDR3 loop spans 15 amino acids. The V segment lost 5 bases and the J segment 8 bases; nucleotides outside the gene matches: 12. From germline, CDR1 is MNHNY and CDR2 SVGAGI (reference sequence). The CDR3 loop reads CASSMAAGDIDEQFF. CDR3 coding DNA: TGTGCCAGCAGTATGGCCGCGGGGGATATCGATGAGCAGTTCTTC.

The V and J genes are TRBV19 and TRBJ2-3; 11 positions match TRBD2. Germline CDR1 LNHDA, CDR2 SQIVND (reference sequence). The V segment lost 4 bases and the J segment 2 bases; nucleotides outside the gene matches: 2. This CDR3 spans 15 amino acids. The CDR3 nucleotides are TGTGCCAGTAGTAGTAGCGGGGGGGCCACAGATACGCAGTATTTT. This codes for CASSSSGGATDTQYF.

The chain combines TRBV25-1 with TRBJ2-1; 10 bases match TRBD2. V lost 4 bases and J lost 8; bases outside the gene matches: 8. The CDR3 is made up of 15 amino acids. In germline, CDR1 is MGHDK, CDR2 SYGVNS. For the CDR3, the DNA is TGTGCCAGCAGTGCCGGGACTAGCGATAGGCATGAGCAGTTCTTC. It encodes CASSAGTSDRHEQFF.

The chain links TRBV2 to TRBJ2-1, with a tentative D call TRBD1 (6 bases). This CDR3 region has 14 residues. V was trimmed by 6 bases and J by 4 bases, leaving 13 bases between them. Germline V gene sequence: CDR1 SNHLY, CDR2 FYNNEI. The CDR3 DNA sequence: TGTGCCAGCAGCACTAGGACAGTATACAATGAGCAGTTCTTC. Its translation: CASSTRTVYNEQFF.

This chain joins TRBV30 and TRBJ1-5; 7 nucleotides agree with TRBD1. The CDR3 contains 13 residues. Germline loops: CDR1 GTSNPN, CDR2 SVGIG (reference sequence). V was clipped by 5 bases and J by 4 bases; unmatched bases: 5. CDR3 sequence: CAWDTGDNQPQHF. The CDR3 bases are TGTGCCTGGGACACAGGGGATAATCAGCCCCAGCATTTT. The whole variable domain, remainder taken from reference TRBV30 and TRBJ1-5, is SQTIHQWPATLVQPVGSPLSLECTVEGTSNPNLYWYRQAAGRGLQLLFYSVGIGQISSEVPQNLSASRPQDRQFILSSKKLLLSDSGFYLCAWDTGDNQPQHFGDGTRLSIL.

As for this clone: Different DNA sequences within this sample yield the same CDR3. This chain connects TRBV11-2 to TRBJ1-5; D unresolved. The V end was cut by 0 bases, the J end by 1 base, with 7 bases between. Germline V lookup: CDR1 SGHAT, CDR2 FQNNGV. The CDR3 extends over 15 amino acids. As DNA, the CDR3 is TGTGCCAGCAGCTTAGAGGGAGCCAGCAATCAGCCCCAGCATTTT. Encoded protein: CASSLEGASNQPQHF.

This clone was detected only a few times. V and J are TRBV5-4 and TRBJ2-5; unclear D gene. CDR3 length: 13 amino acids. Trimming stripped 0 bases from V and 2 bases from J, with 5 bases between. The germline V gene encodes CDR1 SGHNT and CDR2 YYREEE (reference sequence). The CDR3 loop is CASSLDIQETQYF. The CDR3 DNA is TGTGCCAGCAGCTTGGACATTCAAGAGACCCAGTACTTC. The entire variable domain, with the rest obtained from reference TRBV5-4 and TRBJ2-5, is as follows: ETGVTQSPTHLIKTRGQQVTLRCSSQSGHNTVSWYQQALGQGPQFIFQYYREEENGRGNFPPRFSGLQFPNYSSELNVNALELDDSALYLCASSLDIQETQYFGPGTRLLVL.

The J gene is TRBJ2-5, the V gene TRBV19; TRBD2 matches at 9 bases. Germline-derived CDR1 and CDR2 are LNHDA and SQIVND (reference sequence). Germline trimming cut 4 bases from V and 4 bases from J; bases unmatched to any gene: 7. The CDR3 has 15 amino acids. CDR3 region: CASSKLVAGAETQYF. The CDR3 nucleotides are TGTGCCAGTAGTAAACTAGTAGCGGGAGCAGAGACCCAGTACTTC.

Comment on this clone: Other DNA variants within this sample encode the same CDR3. CDR3 sequence: CASSLSGQNTGELFF. Written as DNA, the CDR3 is TGTGCCAGCAGCCTTAGCGGACAGAACACCGGGGAGCTGTTTTTT. The rearrangement joins TRBV7-2 to TRBJ2-2; weak D call: TRBD2 (6 bases). CDR1 SGHTA and CDR2 FQGNSA come from the germline V gene. V was shortened by 5 bases and J by 1 base, with 11 bases between the two germline ends. The CDR3 length is 15 residues.

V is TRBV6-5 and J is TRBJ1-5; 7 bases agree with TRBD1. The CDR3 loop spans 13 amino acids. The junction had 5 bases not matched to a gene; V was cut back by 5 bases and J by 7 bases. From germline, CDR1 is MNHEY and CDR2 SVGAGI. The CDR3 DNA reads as TGTGCCAGCAGTGAGGGGGCAGGCCAGCCCCAGCATTTT. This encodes CASSEGAGQPQHF.

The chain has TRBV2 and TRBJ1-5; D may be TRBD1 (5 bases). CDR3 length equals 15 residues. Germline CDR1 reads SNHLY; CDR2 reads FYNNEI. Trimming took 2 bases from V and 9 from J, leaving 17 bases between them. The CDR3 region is CASSEFGSGQAPQHF. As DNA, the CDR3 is TGTGCCAGCAGTGAATTTGGGTCAGGGCAGGCGCCCCAGCATTTT.

The CDR3 is CASSGDTGPNTGELFF. The CDR3 nucleotides are TGTGCCAGCAGCGGAGACACAGGCCCGAACACCGGGGAGCTGTTTTTT. The chain uses TRBV5-4 and TRBJ2-2, with TRBD1 as a possible D gene (5 bases). V was cut by 4 bases and J by 0 bases, with 13 bases left in between. The CDR3 consists of 16 residues. Germline values: CDR1 SGHNT, CDR2 YYREEE (reference sequence).

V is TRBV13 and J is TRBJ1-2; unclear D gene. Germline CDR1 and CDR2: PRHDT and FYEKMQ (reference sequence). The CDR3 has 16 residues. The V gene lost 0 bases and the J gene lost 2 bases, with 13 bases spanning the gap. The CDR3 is CASSLGHPPENYGYTF. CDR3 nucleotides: TGTGCCAGCAGCTTAGGACACCCTCCAGAAAACTATGGCTACACCTTC.

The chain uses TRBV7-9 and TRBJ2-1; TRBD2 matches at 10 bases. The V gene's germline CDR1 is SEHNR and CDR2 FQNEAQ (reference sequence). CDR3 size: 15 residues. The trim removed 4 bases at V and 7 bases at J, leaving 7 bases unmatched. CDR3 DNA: TGTGCCAGCAGCTCACTAGCGGGAAATCGTAATGAGCAGTTCTTC. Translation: CASSSLAGNRNEQFF.

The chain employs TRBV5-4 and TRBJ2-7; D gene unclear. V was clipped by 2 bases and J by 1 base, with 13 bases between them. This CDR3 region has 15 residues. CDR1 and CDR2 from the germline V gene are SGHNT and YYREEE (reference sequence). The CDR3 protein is CASSFLGSTSYEQYF. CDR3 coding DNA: TGTGCCAGCAGCTTTCTGGGTAGCACTTCCTACGAGCAGTACTTC.

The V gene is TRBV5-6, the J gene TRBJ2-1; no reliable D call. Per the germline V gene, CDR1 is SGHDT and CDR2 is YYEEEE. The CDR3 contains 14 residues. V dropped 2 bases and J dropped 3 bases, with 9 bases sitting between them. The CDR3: CASSFFSRYNEQFF. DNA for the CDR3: TGTGCCAGCAGCTTTTTTAGTCGCTACAATGAGCAGTTCTTC.

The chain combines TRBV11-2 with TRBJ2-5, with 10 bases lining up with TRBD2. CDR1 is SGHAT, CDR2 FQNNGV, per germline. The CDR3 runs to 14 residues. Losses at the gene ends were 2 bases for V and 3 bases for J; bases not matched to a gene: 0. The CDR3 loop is CASSLTSGEETQYF. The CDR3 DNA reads TGTGCCAGCAGCTTAACTAGCGGGGAAGAGACCCAGTACTTC.

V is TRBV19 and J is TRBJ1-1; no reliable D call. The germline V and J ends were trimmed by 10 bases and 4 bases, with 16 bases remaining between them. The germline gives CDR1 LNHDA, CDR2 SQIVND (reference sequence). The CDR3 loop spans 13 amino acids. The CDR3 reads CATSGVFGTEAFF. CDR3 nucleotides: TGTGCCACCTCCGGGGTTTTTGGCACTGAAGCTTTCTTT.

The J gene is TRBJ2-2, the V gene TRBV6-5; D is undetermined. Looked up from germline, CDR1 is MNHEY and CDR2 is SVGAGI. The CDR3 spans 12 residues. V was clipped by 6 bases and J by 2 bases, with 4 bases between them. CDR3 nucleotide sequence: TGTGCCAGCAGCCTCAACACCGGGGAGCTGTTTTTT. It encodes CASSLNTGELFF.

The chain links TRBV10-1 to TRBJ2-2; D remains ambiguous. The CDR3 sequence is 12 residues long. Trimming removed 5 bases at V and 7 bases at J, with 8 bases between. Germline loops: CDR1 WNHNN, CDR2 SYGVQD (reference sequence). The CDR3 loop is CASSRRGGELFF. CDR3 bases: TGCGCCAGCAGTCGACGAGGCGGGGAGCTGTTTTTT.

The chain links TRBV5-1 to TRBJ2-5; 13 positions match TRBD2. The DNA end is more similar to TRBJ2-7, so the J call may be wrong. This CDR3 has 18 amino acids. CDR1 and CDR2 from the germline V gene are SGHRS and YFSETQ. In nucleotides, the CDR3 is TGCGCCAGCAACCTACAGGGACTAGCGGGGACGCCCCCCTACGAGCAGTACTTC. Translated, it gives CASNLQGLAGTPPYEQYF.

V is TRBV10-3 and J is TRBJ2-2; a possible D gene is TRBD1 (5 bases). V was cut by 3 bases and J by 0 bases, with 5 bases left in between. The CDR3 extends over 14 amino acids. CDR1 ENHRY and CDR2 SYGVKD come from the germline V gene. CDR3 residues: CAISDRANTGELFF. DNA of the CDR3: TGTGCCATCAGTGACAGGGCGAACACCGGGGAGCTGTTTTTT.

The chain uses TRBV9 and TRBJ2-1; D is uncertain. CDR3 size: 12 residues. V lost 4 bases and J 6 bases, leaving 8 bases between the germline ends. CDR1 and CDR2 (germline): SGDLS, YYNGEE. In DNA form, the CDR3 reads TGTGCCAGCAGCCCAAGCTTCAATGAGCAGTTCTTC. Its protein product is CASSPSFNEQFF.

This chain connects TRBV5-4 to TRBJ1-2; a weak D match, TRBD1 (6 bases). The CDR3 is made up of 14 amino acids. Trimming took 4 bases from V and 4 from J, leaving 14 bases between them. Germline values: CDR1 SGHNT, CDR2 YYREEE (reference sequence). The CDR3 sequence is CASSPKTGSYGYTF. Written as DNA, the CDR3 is TGTGCCAGCAGCCCCAAGACAGGTTCCTATGGCTACACCTTC.

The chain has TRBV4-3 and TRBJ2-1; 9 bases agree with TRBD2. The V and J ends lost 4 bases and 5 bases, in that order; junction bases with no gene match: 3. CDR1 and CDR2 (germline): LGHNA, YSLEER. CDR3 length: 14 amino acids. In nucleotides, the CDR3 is TGCGCCAGCAGCCCGACTAGCGGTAACAATGAGCAGTTCTTC. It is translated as CASSPTSGNNEQFF.